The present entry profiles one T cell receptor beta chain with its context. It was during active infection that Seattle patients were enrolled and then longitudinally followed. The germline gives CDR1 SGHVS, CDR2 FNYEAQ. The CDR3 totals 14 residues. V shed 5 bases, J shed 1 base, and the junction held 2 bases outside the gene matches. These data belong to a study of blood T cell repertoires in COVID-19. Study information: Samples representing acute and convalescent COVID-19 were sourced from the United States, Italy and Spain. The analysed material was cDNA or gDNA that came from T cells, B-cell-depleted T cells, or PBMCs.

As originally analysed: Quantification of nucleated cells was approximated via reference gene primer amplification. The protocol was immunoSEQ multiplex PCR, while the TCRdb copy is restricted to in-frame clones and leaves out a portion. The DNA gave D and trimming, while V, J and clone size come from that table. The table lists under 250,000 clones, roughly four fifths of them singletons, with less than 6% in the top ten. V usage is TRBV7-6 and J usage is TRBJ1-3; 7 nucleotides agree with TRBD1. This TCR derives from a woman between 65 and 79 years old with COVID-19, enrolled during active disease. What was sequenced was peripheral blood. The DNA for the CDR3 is TGTGCCAGCAGCCCGACAGGGTCTGGAAACACCATATATTTT. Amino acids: CASSPTGSGNTIYF. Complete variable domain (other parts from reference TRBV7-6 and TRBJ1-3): GAGVSQSPRYKVTKRGQDVALRCDPISGHVSLYWYRQALGQGPEFLTYFNYEAQQDKSGLPNDRFSAERPEGSISTLTIQRTEQRDSAMYRCASSPTGSGNTIYFGEGSWLTVV.